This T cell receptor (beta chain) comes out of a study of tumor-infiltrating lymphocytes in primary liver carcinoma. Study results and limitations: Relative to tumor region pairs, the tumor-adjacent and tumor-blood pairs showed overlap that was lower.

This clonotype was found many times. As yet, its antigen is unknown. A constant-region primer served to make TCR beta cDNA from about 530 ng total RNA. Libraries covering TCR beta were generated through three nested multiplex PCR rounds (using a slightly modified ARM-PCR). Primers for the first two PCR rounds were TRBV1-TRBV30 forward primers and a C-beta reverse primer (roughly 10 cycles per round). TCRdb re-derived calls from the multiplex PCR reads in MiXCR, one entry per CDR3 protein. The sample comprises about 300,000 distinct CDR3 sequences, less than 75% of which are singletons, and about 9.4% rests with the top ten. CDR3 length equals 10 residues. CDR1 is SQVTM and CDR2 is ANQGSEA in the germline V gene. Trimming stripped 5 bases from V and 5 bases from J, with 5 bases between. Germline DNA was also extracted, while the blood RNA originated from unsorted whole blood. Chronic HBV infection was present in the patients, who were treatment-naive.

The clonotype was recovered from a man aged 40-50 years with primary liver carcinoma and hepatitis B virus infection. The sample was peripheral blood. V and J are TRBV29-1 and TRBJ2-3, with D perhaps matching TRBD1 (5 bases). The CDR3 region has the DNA TGCAGCGTTAGGGGAGATACGCAGTATTTT. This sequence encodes CSVRGDTQYF.